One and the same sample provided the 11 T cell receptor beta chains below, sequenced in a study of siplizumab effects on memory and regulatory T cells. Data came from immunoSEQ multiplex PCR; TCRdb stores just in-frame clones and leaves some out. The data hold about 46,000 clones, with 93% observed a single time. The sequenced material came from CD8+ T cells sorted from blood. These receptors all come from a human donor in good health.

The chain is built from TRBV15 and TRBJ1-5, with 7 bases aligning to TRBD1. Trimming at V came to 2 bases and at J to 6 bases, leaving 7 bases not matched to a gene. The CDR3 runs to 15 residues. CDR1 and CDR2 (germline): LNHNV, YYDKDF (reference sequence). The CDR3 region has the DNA TGTGCCACCAGCAGATCGAGACAGGGTGCTCAGCCCCAGCATTTT. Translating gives CATSRSRQGAQPQHF.

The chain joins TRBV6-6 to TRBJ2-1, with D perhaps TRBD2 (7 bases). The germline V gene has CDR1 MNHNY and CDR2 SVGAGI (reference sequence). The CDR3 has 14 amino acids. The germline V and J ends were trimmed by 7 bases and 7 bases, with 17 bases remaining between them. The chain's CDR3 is CASNYGGGGNEQFF. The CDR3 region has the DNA TGTGCCAGCAATTATGGGGGAGGGGGGAATGAGCAGTTCTTC.

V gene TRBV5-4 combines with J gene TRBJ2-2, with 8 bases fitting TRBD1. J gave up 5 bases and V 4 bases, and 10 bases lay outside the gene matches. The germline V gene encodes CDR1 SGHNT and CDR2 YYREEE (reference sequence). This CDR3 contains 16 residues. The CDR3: CASSERDRSETGELFF. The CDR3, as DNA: TGTGCCAGCAGCGAGAGGGACAGGAGTGAGACCGGGGAGCTGTTTTTT.

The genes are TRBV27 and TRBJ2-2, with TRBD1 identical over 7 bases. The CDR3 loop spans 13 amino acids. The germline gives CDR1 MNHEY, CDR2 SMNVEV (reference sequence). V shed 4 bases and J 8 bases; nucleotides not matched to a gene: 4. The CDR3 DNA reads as TGTGCCAGCAGTTCCCAGGGGGAAGGGGAGCTGTTTTTT. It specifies CASSSQGEGELFF.

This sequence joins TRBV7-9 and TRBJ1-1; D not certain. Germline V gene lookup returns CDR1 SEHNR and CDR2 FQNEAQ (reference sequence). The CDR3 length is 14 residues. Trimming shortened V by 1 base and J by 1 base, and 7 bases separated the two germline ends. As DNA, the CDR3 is TGTGCCAGCAGCTTAGTCTGGAGGAACACTGAAGCTTTCTTT. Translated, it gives CASSLVWRNTEAFF.

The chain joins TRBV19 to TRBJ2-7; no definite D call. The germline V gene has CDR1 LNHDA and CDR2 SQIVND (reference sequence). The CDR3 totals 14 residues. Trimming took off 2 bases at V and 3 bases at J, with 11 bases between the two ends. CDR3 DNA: TGTGCCAGTAGTATAAACTTAGAACACTACGAGCAGTACTTC. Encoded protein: CASSINLEHYEQYF.

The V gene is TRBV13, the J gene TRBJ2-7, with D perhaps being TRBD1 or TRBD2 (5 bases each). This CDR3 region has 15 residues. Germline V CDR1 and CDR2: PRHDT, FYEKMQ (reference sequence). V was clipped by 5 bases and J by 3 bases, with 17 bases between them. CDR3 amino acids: CASSATGAVGYEQYF. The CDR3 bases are TGTGCCAGCAGCGCTACCGGGGCGGTAGGCTACGAGCAGTACTTC.

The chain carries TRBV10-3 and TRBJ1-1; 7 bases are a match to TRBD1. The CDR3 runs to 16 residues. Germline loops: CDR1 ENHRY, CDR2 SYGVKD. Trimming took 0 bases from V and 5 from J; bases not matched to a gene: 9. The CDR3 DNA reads TGTGCCATCAGTGAGTCTCGAGACAGGGTGTGGACTGAAGCTTTCTTT. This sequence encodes CAISESRDRVWTEAFF.

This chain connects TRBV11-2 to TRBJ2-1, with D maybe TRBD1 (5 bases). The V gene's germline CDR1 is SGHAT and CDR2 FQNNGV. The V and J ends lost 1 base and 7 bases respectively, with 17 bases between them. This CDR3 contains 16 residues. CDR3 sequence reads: CASSLVLQGGMNEQFF. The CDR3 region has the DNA TGTGCCAGCAGCTTAGTGCTGCAGGGCGGAATGAATGAGCAGTTCTTC.

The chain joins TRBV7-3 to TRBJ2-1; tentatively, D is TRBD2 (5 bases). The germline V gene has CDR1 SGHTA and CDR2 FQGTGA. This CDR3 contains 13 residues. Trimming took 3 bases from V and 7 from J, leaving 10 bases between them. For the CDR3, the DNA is TGTGCCAGCAGCTTGGGTGGAGGTAATGAGCAGTTCTTC. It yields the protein CASSLGGGNEQFF.

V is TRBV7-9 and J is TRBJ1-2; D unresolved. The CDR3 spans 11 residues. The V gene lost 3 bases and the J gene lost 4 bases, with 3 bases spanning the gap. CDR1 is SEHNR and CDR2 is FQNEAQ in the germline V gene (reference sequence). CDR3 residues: CASSFGYGYTF. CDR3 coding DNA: TGTGCCAGCAGCTTTGGCTATGGCTACACCTTC.